Listed here are 25 T cell receptor beta chains from one sample, sequenced in a study of control samples from healthy donors and cancer patients. TCRdb's table, derived via immunoSEQ multiplex PCR, lists solely in-frame clones and lacks some. The table has around 30,000 clones, 70% to 90% seen once; the top ten hold 6.7%. Sequenced: PBMCs. All receptors come from a woman aged 60-75 years with head and neck cancer.

This clone showed up just a few times. The chain couples TRBV5-6 to TRBJ1-5; no clear D gene. CDR1 SGHDT and CDR2 YYEEEE come from the germline V gene. The CDR3 runs to 15 residues. V was shortened by 0 bases and J by 0 bases, with 7 bases between the two germline ends. The CDR3, as DNA: TGTGCCAGCAGCTTGGGGGGTTATAGCAATCAGCCCCAGCATTTT. It encodes CASSLGGYSNQPQHF.

The chain uses TRBV11-1 and TRBJ1-4, with D unclear. CDR3 length: 14 amino acids. The germline CDR1 and CDR2 sequences are SGHAT and FQDESV (reference sequence). V was cut by 5 bases and J by 4 bases, with 11 bases left in between. The CDR3 DNA follows: TGTGCCAGCAGCCAGGACGGGATTAATGAAAAACTGTTTTTT. It yields the protein CASSQDGINEKLFF.

This chain links TRBV3-1 (or the pseudogene TRBV3-2) with TRBJ2-5; 9 bases are shared with TRBD1. Germline-derived CDR1 and CDR2 are LGHDT and YNNKEL (reference sequence). With 3 bases clipped from V and 5 bases from J, the junction kept 10 bases outside the gene matches. The CDR3 is made up of 16 amino acids. The CDR3: CASSQTSGQGWETQYF. The DNA of the CDR3 is TGTGCCAGCAGCCAGACCTCGGGACAGGGCTGGGAGACCCAGTACTTC.

The chain uses TRBV2 and TRBJ2-5; TRBD2 is a possible D gene (6 bases). Between the trimmed V and J ends, which lost 7 bases and 4 bases, there was a span of 10 bases. CDR3 length: 12 residues. Germline V lookup: CDR1 SNHLY, CDR2 FYNNEI. The CDR3, as DNA: TGTGCCAGCAATCGACTAGGAGAGACCCAGTACTTC. Translation: CASNRLGETQYF.

The V gene is TRBV6-2 or TRBV6-3, the J gene TRBJ1-5; unclear D gene. Germline V lookup: CDR1 MNHEY, CDR2 SVGEGT. This CDR3 has 15 residues. V lost 2 bases and J 4 bases, leaving 12 bases between the germline ends. The CDR3 loop reads CASSYRNRPNQPQHF. The CDR3, as DNA: TGTGCCAGCAGTTACAGGAACAGACCAAATCAGCCCCAGCATTTT.

This CDR3 reads CASSPDRGLYGYTF. CDR3 sequence (DNA): TGTGCCAGCAGTCCGGACAGGGGGTTATATGGCTACACCTTC. The chain couples TRBV27 to TRBJ1-2; 10 bases map to TRBD1. CDR1 and CDR2 (germline): MNHEY, SMNVEV (reference sequence). Trimming removed 5 bases from V and 5 bases from J; junction bases left unmatched: 5. This CDR3 has 14 amino acids.

This sequence joins TRBV27 and TRBJ1-6; 11 positions match TRBD1. Germline-derived CDR1 and CDR2 are MNHEY and SMNVEV (reference sequence). This CDR3 is 15 amino acids long. The trim removed 7 bases at V and 14 bases at J, leaving 13 bases unmatched. In nucleotides, the CDR3 is TGTGCCAGCACCCTCGGACAGGGGGCTATGGGAACCCTCCACTTT. It specifies CASTLGQGAMGTLHF.

The genes are TRBV4-2 and TRBJ2-1; 7 positions match TRBD1. J lost 1 base, V lost 3 bases, and 9 bases had no gene match. CDR3 length equals 17 residues. Per germline, CDR1 LGHNA and CDR2 YNFKEQ. Here the CDR3 DNA reads TGTGCCAGCAGCCAGGTGGACAGGAGCAGTTCCTACAATGAGCAGTTCTTC. Translation gives CASSQVDRSSSYNEQFF.

The sample holds a few counts of this clone. The chain uses TRBV7-9 and TRBJ1-1; 9 nucleotides agree with TRBD1. The V and J ends lost 5 bases and 7 bases, in that order; junction bases with no gene match: 2. Germline CDR1 and CDR2: SEHNR and FQNEAQ (reference sequence). The CDR3 sequence is 12 residues long. The CDR3 DNA follows: TGTGCCAGCAGCGGGGACAGGGATGAAGCTTTCTTT. Its protein product is CASSGDRDEAFF.

V and J are TRBV19 and TRBJ2-1, with a tentative D call TRBD1 (6 bases). V lost 7 bases to trimming and J lost 10 bases, with 20 bases between them. The CDR3 is 14 residues long. Germline V gene data show CDR1 as LNHDA and CDR2 as SQIVND (reference sequence). The CDR3: CASKFETGGREQFF. In DNA, the CDR3 is TGTGCCAGTAAATTCGAGACAGGAGGCAGGGAGCAGTTCTTC.

J is TRBJ2-5 and V is TRBV7-3; the D gene is possibly TRBD1 (6 bases). Germline V gene data show CDR1 as SGHTA and CDR2 as FQGTGA. The CDR3 has 16 residues. V gave up 2 bases and J gave up 5 bases, with 18 bases separating them. The CDR3 sequence is CASSLGRGGFGETQYF. The CDR3 DNA sequence: TGTGCCAGCAGCTTAGGCAGGGGCGGATTTGGGGAGACCCAGTACTTC. The whole variable domain, filled in from reference TRBV7-3 and TRBJ2-5, reads GAGVSQTPSNKVTEKGKYVELRCDPISGHTALYWYRQSLGQGPEFLIYFQGTGAADDSGLPNDRFFAVRPEGSVSTLKIQRTERGDSAVYLCASSLGRGGFGETQYFGPGTRLLVL.

The chain uses TRBV11-3 and TRBJ2-2; D remains ambiguous. V shed 0 bases and J shed 4 bases, with 15 bases lying between them. From germline, CDR1 is SGHNT and CDR2 YENEEA. This CDR3 is built from 17 residues. The DNA for the CDR3 is TGTGCCAGCAGCTTAGAAGGATTTCTGACGGGCACCGGGGAGCTGTTTTTT. Translated, it gives CASSLEGFLTGTGELFF.

By proportion, this clone is large. The J gene is TRBJ1-1, the V gene TRBV4-1; 7 nucleotides match TRBD1. This CDR3 spans 14 amino acids. Trimming at V came to 5 bases and at J to 1 base, leaving 4 bases not matched to a gene. The germline gives CDR1 MGHRA, CDR2 YSYEKL. The CDR3 DNA reads as TGCGCCAGCAGCATAGGACAGGAGAACACTGAAGCTTTCTTT. It encodes CASSIGQENTEAFF.

V gene TRBV3-1 (or the pseudogene TRBV3-2) combines with J gene TRBJ2-7, with D perhaps TRBD2 (6 bases). V dropped 1 base and J dropped 6 bases, with 10 bases sitting between them. Germline loops: CDR1 LGHDT, CDR2 YNNKEL (reference sequence). The CDR3 has 13 residues. CDR3 amino acids: CASSQVGTGEQYF. CDR3 coding DNA: TGTGCCAGCAGCCAAGTGGGGACTGGCGAGCAGTACTTC.

Of note for this clone: Other DNA sequences in the same sample also yield this CDR3. The V and J genes are TRBV7-2 and TRBJ2-5; D is ambiguous. V was pared by 0 bases and J by 2 bases, with 10 bases between. The CDR3 is 15 amino acids. CDR1 is SGHTA, CDR2 FQGNSA, per germline. In DNA, the CDR3 is TGTGCCAGCAGCTTAGCGGGCGGAGAGCAAGAGACCCAGTACTTC. As protein: CASSLAGGEQETQYF.

DNA for the CDR3: TGTGCCAGCAGCCCATCGAGCGGCCTCGCTAATCAGCCCCAGCATTTT. This translates into CASSPSSGLANQPQHF. The chain has TRBV7-6 and TRBJ1-5; D is unresolved. Looked up from germline, CDR1 is SGHVS and CDR2 is FNYEAQ. CDR3 length equals 16 residues. Trimming removed 5 bases at V and 4 bases at J, with 18 bases between.

This clone was counted between two and nine times. CDR3 sequence (DNA): TGTGCCAGCAGCACCTCAGACAGCCCCTATGGCTACACCTTC. This codes for CASSTSDSPYGYTF. The J gene is TRBJ1-2, the V gene TRBV7-9; TRBD1 might be the D (5 bases). In germline, CDR1 is SEHNR, CDR2 FQNEAQ (reference sequence). This CDR3 region has 14 residues. V gave up 5 bases and J gave up 4 bases, with 14 bases separating them.

This rearrangement joins TRBV11-3 to TRBJ2-5; D might be TRBD1 or TRBD2, each matching 6 bases. Deletions cut 1 base from V and 5 bases from J, with 20 bases between. Germline V gives CDR1 SGHNT, CDR2 YENEEA. The CDR3 sequence is 17 residues long. In DNA, the CDR3 is TGTGCCAGCAGCTTAGGGGGGGCTAACAGGCCGTGGGAGACCCAGTACTTC. This codes for CASSLGGANRPWETQYF.

The table lists this clone with a few counts. The V call is TRBV6-5, the J call TRBJ1-2; the match to TRBD1 covers 7 bases. Trimming removed 7 bases from V and 4 bases from J; junction bases left unmatched: 12. Germline values: CDR1 MNHEY, CDR2 SVGAGI. The CDR3 extends over 15 amino acids. CDR3 region: CASIQRQGLAYGYTF. In nucleotides, the CDR3 is TGTGCCAGCATCCAAAGACAGGGCCTTGCCTATGGCTACACCTTC.

This clone was seen once. The rearrangement links TRBV7-3 to TRBJ2-5, with 15 bases that match TRBD2. Trimming took 5 bases from V and 5 from J; bases not matched to a gene: 3. This CDR3 has 15 amino acids. Germline V CDR1 and CDR2: SGHTA, FQGTGA. The CDR3 sequence: CASSVGLAGGETQYF. The CDR3 DNA follows: TGTGCCAGCAGCGTGGGACTAGCGGGGGGTGAGACCCAGTACTTC. Full variable domain (outside the CDR3, taken from reference TRBV7-3 and TRBJ2-5): GAGVSQTPSNKVTEKGKYVELRCDPISGHTALYWYRQSLGQGPEFLIYFQGTGAADDSGLPNDRFFAVRPEGSVSTLKIQRTERGDSAVYLCASSVGLAGGETQYFGPGTRLLVL.

The chain has TRBV9 and TRBJ1-5; D gene uncertain. V was cut by 0 bases and J by 7 bases, with 5 bases left in between. This CDR3 has 12 amino acids. Germline CDR1 is SGDLS and CDR2 is YYNGEE. The chain's CDR3 is CASSVADQPQHF. The CDR3 DNA reads as TGTGCCAGCAGCGTAGCCGACCAGCCCCAGCATTTT.

This CDR3 reads CASRRDLSTDTQYF. For the CDR3, the DNA is TGTGCCAGCAGGAGGGACCTCAGCACAGATACGCAGTATTTT. The rearrangement links TRBV6-6 to TRBJ2-3, with D possibly being TRBD1 or TRBD2 (5 bases each). V was trimmed by 6 bases and J by 0 bases, leaving 10 bases between them. The CDR3 totals 14 residues. Germline-derived CDR1 and CDR2 are MNHNY and SVGAGI (reference sequence).

The V gene is TRBV11-1, the J gene TRBJ2-2; TRBD2 matches 8 bases. Germline lookup yields CDR1 SGHAT and CDR2 FQDESV (reference sequence). The CDR3 spans 16 residues. V dropped 3 bases and J dropped 5; count of bases not matched to a gene: 8. CDR3 coding DNA: TGTGCCAGCAGCTTGATTTCTGCGGGAGGTACCGGGGAGCTGTTTTTT. Protein product: CASSLISAGGTGELFF.

A remark on this clone: Other nucleotide sequences from this sample produce the same CDR3. This rearrangement joins TRBV11-2 to TRBJ1-2; the D is unclear. Germline-derived CDR1 and CDR2 are SGHAT and FQNNGV. This CDR3 is built from 12 residues. The V and J ends lost 1 base and 3 bases respectively, with 3 bases between them. For the CDR3, the DNA is TGTGCCAGCAGCTTAGGGTACTATGGCTACACCTTC. Translation gives CASSLGYYGYTF.

Only one count was recorded for this clone. The rearrangement uses TRBV19 and TRBJ1-1; D is undetermined. V dropped 3 bases and J dropped 1 base, with 9 bases sitting between them. The CDR3 spans 14 residues. Looked up from germline, CDR1 is LNHDA and CDR2 is SQIVND (reference sequence). The CDR3 nucleotides read TGTGCCAGTAGTATGCGGCCAGAGAACACTGAAGCTTTCTTT. Translated: CASSMRPENTEAFF. Using reference TRBV19 and TRBJ1-1 for the parts outside the CDR3, the full variable domain is DGGITQSPKYLFRKEGQNVTLSCEQNLNHDAMYWYRQDPGQGLRLIYYSQIVNDFQKGDIAEGYSVSREKKESFPLTVTSAQKNPTAFYLCASSMRPENTEAFFGQGTRLTVV.